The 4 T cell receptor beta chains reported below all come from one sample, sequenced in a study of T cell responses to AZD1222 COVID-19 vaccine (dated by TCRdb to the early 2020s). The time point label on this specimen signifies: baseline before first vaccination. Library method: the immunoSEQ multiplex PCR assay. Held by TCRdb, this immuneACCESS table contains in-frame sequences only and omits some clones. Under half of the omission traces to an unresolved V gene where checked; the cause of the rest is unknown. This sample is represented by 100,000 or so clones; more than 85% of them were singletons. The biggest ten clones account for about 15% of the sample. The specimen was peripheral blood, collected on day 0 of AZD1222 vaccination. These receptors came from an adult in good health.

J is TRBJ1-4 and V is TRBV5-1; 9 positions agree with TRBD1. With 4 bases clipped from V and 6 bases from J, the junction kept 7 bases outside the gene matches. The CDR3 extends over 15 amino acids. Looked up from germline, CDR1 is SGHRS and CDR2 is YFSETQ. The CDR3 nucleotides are TGCGCCAGCAGCCCCGTGGGACAGGGTTATGAAAAACTGTTTTTT. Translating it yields CASSPVGQGYEKLFF.

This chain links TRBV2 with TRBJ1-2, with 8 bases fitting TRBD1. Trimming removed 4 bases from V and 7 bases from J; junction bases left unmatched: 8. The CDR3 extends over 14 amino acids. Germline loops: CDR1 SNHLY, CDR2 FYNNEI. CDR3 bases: TGTGCCAGCAGTGCTCTCTCCGGACAGGGTGGCTACACCTTC. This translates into CASSALSGQGGYTF.

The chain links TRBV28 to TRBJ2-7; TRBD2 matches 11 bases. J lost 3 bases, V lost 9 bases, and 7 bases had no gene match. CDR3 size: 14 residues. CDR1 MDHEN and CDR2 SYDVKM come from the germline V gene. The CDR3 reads CASISGTSGYEQYF. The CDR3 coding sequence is TGTGCCAGTATATCCGGGACTAGCGGCTACGAGCAGTACTTC.

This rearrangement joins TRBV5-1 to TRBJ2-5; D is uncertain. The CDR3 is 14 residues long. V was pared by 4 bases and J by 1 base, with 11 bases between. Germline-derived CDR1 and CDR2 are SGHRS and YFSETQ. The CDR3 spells CASSPGRVQETQYF. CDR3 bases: TGCGCCAGCAGCCCCGGTAGGGTCCAAGAGACCCAGTACTTC.